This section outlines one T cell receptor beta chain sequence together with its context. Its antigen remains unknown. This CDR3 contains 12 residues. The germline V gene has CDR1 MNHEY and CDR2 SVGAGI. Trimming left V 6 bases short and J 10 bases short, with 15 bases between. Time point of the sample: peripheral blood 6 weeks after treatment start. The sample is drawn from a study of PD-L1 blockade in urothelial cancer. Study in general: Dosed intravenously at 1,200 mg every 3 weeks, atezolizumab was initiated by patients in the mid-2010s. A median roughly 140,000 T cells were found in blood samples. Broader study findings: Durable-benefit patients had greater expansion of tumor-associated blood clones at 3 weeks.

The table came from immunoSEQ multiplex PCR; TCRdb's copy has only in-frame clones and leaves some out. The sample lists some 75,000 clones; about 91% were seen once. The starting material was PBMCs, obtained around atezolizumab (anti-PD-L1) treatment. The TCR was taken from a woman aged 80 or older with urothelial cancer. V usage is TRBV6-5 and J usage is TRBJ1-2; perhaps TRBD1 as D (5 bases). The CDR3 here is CASSRRPGFYTF. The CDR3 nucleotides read TGTGCCAGCAGCAGAAGACCAGGGTTCTACACCTTC.